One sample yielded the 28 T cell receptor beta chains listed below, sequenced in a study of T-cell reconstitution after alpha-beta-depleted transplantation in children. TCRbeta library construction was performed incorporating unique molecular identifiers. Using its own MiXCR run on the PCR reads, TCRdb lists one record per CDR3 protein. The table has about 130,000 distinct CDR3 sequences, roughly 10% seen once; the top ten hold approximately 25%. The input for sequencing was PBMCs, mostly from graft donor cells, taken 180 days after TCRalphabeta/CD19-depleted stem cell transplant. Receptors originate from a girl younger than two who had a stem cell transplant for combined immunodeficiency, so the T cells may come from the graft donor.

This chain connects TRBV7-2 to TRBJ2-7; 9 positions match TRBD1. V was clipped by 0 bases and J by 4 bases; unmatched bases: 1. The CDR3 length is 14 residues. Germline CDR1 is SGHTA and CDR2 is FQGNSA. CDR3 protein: CASSLAGQGYEQYF. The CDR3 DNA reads TGTGCCAGCAGCTTAGCGGGACAGGGTTACGAGCAGTACTTC.

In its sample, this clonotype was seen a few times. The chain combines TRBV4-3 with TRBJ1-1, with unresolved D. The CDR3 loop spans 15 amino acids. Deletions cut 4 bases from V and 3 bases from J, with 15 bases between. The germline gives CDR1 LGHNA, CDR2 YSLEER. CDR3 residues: CASSPYLVIYTEAFF. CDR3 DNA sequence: TGCGCCAGCAGCCCCTACCTCGTTATTTACACTGAAGCTTTCTTT.

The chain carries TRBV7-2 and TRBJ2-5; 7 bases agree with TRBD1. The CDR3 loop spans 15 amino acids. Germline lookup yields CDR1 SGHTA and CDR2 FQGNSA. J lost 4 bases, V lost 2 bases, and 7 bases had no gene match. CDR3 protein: CASSLLPGQIETQYF. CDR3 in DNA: TGTGCCAGCAGCTTACTCCCGGGACAGATAGAGACCCAGTACTTC.

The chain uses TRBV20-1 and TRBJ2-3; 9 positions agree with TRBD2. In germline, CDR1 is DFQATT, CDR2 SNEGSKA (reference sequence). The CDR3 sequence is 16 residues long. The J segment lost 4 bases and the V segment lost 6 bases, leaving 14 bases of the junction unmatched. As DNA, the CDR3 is TGCAGTGCCGCGGGGGGGCGGGAGGTCCTTTCAGATACGCAGTATTTT. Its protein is CSAAGGREVLSDTQYF.

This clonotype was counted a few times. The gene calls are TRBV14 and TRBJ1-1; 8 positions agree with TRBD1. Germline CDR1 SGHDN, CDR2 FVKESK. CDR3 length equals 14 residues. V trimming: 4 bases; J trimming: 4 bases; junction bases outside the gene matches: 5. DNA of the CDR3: TGTGCCAGCAGCCTTACAGGGGGAAGCACTGAAGCTTTCTTT. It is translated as CASSLTGGSTEAFF.

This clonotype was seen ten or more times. The CDR3 sequence is CAWRGTGDGQFF. CDR3 nucleotide sequence: TGTGCCTGGAGAGGGACGGGGGATGGGCAGTTCTTC. This sequence joins TRBV30 and TRBJ2-1, with D possibly matching TRBD2 (6 bases). V was clipped by 3 bases and J by 12 bases, with 15 bases between them. Germline values: CDR1 GTSNPN, CDR2 SVGIG (reference sequence). The CDR3 is made up of 12 amino acids.

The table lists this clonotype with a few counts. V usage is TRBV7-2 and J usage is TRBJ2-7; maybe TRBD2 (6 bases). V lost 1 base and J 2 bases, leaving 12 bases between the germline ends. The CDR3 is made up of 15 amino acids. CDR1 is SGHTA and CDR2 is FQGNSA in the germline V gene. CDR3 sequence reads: CASSLVAGLAYEQYF. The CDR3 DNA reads TGTGCCAGCAGCTTAGTTGCGGGGCTTGCCTACGAGCAGTACTTC.

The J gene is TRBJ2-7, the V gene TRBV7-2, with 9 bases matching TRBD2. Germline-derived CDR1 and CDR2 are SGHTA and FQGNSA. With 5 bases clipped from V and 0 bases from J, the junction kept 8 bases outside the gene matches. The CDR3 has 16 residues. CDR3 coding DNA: TGTGCCAGCAGCCCGCGACTAGCGGTCTTCTCCTACGAGCAGTACTTC. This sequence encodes CASSPRLAVFSYEQYF. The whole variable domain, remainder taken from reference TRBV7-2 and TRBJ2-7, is GAGVSQSPSNKVTEKGKDVELRCDPISGHTALYWYRQSLGQGLEFLIYFQGNSAPDKSGLPSDRFSAERTGGSVSTLTIQRTQQEDSAVYLCASSPRLAVFSYEQYFGPGTRLTVT.

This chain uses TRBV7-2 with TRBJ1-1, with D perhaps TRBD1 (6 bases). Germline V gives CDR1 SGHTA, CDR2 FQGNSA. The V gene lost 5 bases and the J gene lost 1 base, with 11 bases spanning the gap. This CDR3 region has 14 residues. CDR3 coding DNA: TGTGCCAGCAGCCAACAGGGTTGGAACACTGAAGCTTTCTTT. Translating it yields CASSQQGWNTEAFF.

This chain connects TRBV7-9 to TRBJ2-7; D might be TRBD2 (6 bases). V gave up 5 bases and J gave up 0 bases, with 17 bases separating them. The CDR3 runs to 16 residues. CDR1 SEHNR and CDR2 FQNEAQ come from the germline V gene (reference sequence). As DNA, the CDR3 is TGTGCCAGCAGCCCCTTTGGGGGGACCTACTCCTACGAGCAGTACTTC. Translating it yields CASSPFGGTYSYEQYF.

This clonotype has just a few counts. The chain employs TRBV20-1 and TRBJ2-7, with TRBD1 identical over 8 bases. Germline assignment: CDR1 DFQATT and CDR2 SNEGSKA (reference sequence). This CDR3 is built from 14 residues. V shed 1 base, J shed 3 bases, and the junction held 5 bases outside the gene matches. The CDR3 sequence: CSARGPGGFYEQYF. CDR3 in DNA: TGCAGTGCTAGAGGTCCAGGGGGCTTCTACGAGCAGTACTTC.

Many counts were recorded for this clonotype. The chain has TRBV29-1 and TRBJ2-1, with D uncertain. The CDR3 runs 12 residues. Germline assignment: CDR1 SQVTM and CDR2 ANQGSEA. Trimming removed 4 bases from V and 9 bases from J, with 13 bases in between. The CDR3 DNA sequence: TGCAGCGTTGCCCCCCTGCGAGGTGAGCAGTTCTTC. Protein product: CSVAPLRGEQFF.

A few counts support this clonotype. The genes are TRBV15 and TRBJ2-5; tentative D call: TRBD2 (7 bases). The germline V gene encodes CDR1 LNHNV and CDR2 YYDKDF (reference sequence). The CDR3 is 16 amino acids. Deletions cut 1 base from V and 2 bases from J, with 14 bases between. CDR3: CATSRGGGLAQETQYF. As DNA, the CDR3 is TGTGCCACCAGCAGAGGGGGGGGGCTAGCTCAAGAGACCCAGTACTTC.

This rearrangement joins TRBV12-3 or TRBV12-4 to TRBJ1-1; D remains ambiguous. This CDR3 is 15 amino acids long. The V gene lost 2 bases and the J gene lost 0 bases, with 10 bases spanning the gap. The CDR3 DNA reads TGTGCCAGCAGTTTAAGATCACCGATGAACACTGAAGCTTTCTTT. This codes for CASSLRSPMNTEAFF.

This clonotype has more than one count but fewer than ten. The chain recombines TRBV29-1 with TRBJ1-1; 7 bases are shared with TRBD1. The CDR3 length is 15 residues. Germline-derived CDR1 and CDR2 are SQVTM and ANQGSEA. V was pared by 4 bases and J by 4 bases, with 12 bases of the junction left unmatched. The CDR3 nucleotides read TGCAGCGTTGCAAACAGGGGCCGCCCCGGCACTGAAGCTTTCTTT. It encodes CSVANRGRPGTEAFF.

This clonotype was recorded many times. The CDR3 bases are TGTGCCACCAGTGATTGGGGCAGGGACGGGCGGAACACTGAAGCTTTCTTT. Its translation is CATSDWGRDGRNTEAFF. The chain has TRBV24-1 and TRBJ1-1; perhaps TRBD1 as D (5 bases). The CDR3 runs 17 residues. CDR1 and CDR2 (germline): KGHDR, SFDVKD. Deletions cut 2 bases from V and 1 base from J, with 16 bases between.

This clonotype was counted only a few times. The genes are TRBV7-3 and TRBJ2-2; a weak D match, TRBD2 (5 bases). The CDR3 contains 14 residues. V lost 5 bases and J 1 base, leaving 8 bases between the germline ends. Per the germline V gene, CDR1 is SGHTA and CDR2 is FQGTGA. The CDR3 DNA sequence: TGTGCCAGCAGCGCTAGCAGGAACACCGGGGAGCTGTTTTTT. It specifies CASSASRNTGELFF.

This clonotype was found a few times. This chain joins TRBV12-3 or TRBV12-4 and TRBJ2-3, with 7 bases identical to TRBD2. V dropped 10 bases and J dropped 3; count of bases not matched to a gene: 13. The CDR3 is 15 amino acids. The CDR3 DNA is TGTGCCACCACCCTCCAGGCTAGCGGAACAGATACGCAGTATTTT. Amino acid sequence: CATTLQASGTDTQYF.

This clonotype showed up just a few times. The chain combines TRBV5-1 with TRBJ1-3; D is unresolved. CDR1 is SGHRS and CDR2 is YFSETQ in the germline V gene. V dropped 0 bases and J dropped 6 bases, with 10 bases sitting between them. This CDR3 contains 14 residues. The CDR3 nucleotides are TGCGCCAGCAGCTTGGTTCCGGGTTCAAACACCATATATTTT. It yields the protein CASSLVPGSNTIYF.

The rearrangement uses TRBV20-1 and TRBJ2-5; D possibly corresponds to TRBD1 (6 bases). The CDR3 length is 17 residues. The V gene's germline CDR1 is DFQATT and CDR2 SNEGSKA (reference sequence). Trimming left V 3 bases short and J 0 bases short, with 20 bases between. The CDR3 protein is CSARKSGHHLYQETQYF. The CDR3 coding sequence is TGCAGTGCTAGGAAATCGGGACACCATTTGTACCAAGAGACCCAGTACTTC.

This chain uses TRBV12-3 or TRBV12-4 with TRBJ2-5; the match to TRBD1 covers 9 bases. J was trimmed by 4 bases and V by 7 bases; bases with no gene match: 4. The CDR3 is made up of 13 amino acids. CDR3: CASKDRGRETQYF. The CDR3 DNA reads TGTGCCAGCAAGGACAGGGGAAGAGAGACCCAGTACTTC.

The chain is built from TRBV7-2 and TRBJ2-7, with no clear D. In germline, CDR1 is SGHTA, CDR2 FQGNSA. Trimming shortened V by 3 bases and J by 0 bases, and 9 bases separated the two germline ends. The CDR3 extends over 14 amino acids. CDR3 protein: CASSFSLSSYEQYF. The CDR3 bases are TGTGCCAGCAGCTTTAGTCTCTCCTCCTACGAGCAGTACTTC. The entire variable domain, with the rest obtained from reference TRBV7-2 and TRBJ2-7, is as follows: GAGVSQSPSNKVTEKGKDVELRCDPISGHTALYWYRQSLGQGLEFLIYFQGNSAPDKSGLPSDRFSAERTGGSVSTLTIQRTQQEDSAVYLCASSFSLSSYEQYFGPGTRLTVT.

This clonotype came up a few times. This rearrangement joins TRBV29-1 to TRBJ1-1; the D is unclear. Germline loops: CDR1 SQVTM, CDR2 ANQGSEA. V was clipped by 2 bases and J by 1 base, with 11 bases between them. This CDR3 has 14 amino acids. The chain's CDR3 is CSVERPFTNTEAFF. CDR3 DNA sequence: TGCAGCGTTGAACGGCCCTTTACGAACACTGAAGCTTTCTTT.

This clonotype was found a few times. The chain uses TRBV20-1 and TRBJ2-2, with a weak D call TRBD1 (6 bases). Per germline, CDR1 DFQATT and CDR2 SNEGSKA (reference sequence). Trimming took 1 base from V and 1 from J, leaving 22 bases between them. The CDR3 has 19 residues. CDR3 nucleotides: TGCAGTGCTAGAGGCCGCCCATCGCAGGGGCAGGTGAACACCGGGGAGCTGTTTTTT. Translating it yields CSARGRPSQGQVNTGELFF.

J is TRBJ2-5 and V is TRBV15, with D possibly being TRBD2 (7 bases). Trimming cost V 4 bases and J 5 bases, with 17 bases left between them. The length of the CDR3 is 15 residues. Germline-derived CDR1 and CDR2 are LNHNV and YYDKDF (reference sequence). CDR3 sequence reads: CATSIGGREWETQYF. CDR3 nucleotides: TGTGCCACCAGCATCGGGGGGCGCGAATGGGAGACCCAGTACTTC.

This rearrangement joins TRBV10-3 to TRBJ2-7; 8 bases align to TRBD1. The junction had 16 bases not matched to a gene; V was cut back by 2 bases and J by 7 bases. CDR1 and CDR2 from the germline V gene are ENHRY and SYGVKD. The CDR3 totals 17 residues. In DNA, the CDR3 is TGTGCCATCAGTGAGCGGATTCGGGACAGGCTCCCCCTAGAGCAGTACTTC. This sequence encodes CAISERIRDRLPLEQYF.

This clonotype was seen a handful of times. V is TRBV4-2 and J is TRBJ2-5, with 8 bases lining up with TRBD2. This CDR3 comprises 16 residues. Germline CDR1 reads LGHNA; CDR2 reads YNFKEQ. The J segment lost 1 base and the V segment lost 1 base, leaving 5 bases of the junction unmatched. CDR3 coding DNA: TGTGCCAGCAGCCAAGGGGGTAGCGGGGCCCAAGAGACCCAGTACTTC. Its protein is CASSQGGSGAQETQYF.

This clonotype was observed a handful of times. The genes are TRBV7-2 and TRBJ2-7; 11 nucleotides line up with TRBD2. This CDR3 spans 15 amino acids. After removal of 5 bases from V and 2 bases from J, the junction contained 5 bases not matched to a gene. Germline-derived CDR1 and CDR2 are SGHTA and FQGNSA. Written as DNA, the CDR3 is TGTGCCAGCAGCCACACTAGCGGGGGAACCTACGAGCAGTACTTC. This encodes CASSHTSGGTYEQYF.